Listed below are T cell receptor beta chains from one sample, sequenced in a study of blood T cell repertoires in COVID-19. The data were produced by immunoSEQ multiplex PCR, yet TCRdb's version contains in-frame clones alone and is incomplete. The sample has about 76,000 clones, about 88% seen once. The sequencing sample was made of peripheral blood. These receptor sequences come from a man aged 55-75 years with COVID-19, enrolled during active disease. CDR3s include the opening cysteine and the closing phenylalanine or tryptophan. A D gene is named only where the DNA matches it firmly. For some rows the clone size is stated as once, few or many, or as a class when expanded; others skip it.

clone size	V gene	D gene	J gene	CDR3 protein	CDR3 DNA
.	TRBV25-1	.	TRBJ2-3	CASSLRGSTDTQYF	TGTGCCAGCAGTCTTCGGGGGAGCACAGATACGCAGTATTTT
.	TRBV4-2	TRBD2	TRBJ2-2	CASSRPAGGPDTGELFF	TGTGCCAGCAGCCGGCCGGCGGGGGGGCCGGACACCGGGGAGCTGTTTTTT
.	TRBV2	.	TRBJ2-3	CASSAWTSFTDTQYF	TGTGCCAGCAGCGCCTGGACTTCATTCACAGATACGCAGTATTTT
.	TRBV24-1	TRBD1	TRBJ2-7	CATSTGGREQYF	TGTGCCACGTCGACAGGGGGCCGGGAGCAGTACTTC
.	TRBV19	.	TRBJ2-3	CASSRGVSYTSTDTQYF	TGTGCCAGTAGTAGGGGAGTGAGCTATACTAGCACAGATACGCAGTATTTT
.	TRBV3-1/TRBV3-2	.	TRBJ2-2	CASSPGSTGELFF	TGTGCCAGCAGCCCGGGAAGCACCGGGGAGCTGTTTTTT
.	TRBV5-1	.	TRBJ1-6	CASTRDFYNSPLHF	TGCGCCAGCACTCGGGACTTCTATAATTCACCCCTCCACTTT
once	TRBV6-1	TRBD2	TRBJ2-7	CASSDGGSSYEQYF	TGTGCCAGCAGTGATGGCGGGAGCTCCTACGAGCAGTACTTC
.	TRBV6-5	.	TRBJ1-2	CASSYAAASNYGYTF	TGTGCCAGCAGTTACGCGGCAGCCTCTAACTATGGCTACACCTTC
.	TRBV19	.	TRBJ1-1	CASSLQVHGSTEAFF	TGTGCCAGTAGTTTACAGGTTCACGGAAGCACTGAAGCTTTCTTT
.	TRBV28	TRBD2	TRBJ2-1	CASSSGTSGINEQFF	TGTGCCAGCAGTTCCGGGACTAGCGGGATAAATGAGCAGTTCTTC
.	TRBV5-5	.	TRBJ2-5	CASSFWGLLAHQETQYF	TGTGCCAGCAGCTTCTGGGGCCTTCTAGCGCACCAAGAGACCCAGTACTTC
.	TRBV5-1	TRBD1	TRBJ2-7	CASSHTGTVSYEQYF	TGCGCCAGCAGCCACACCGGGACAGTCTCCTACGAGCAGTACTTC
.	TRBV7-2	TRBD2	TRBJ2-1	CASSPDSGAYNEQFF	TGTGCCAGCAGCCCAGATAGCGGGGCGTACAATGAGCAGTTCTTC
.	TRBV5-1	TRBD1	TRBJ1-2	CASSLGGTGNGYTF	TGCGCCAGCAGCTTGGGCGGGACAGGGAACGGCTACACCTTC
.	TRBV6-5	.	TRBJ2-1	CASSYFREDEQFF	TGTGCCAGCAGTTATTTCAGGGAGGATGAGCAGTTCTTC
.	TRBV13	.	TRBJ1-6	CASSFSQSNSPLHF	TGTGCCAGCAGCTTCTCACAGTCTAATTCACCCCTCCACTTT
few	TRBV14	.	TRBJ1-1	CASSRDRNTEAFF	TGTGCCAGCAGCCGAGACAGGAACACTGAAGCTTTCTTT
.	TRBV9	TRBD2	TRBJ2-3	CASSVVLAGETDTQYF	TGTGCCAGCAGCGTAGTACTAGCGGGAGAAACAGATACGCAGTATTTT
.	TRBV29-1	TRBD2	TRBJ2-3	CSVGTSGVSTDTQYF	TGCAGCGTTGGGACTAGCGGGGTTAGCACAGATACGCAGTATTTT
.	TRBV2	.	TRBJ2-7	CASSVTRYEQYF	TGTGCCAGCAGTGTAACACGTTACGAGCAGTACTTC
once	TRBV18	.	TRBJ2-7	CASSPSGLDEQYF	TGTGCCAGCTCACCAAGTGGGCTTGACGAGCAGTACTTC
once	TRBV5-1	TRBD1	TRBJ1-3	CASRDSSGNTIYF	TGCGCCAGCCGGGACAGCTCTGGAAACACCATATATTTT
once	TRBV19	.	TRBJ1-2	CASTAPPVRGYTF	TGTGCCAGTACCGCTCCCCCGGTGCGCGGCTACACCTTC
.	TRBV5-4	TRBD2	TRBJ2-5	CASSRGTSGPQETQYF	TGTGCCAGCAGCCGGGGGACTAGCGGGCCCCAAGAGACCCAGTACTTC
.	TRBV6-5	TRBD1	TRBJ1-3	CASATGGASGNTIYF	TGTGCCAGCGCGACAGGGGGCGCCTCAGGAAACACCATATATTTT
.	TRBV7-2	TRBD1	TRBJ2-5	CASSIGGQGAETQYF	TGTGCCAGCAGCATAGGGGGTCAGGGGGCTGAGACCCAGTACTTC
.	TRBV12-2	.	TRBJ2-7	CASRQTDSYEQYF	TGTGCAAGTCGCCAGACAGACTCCTACGAGCAGTACTTC
.	TRBV5-6	TRBD2	TRBJ2-5	CASRGGSGRAGTQYF	TGTGCCAGCAGGGGGGGTAGCGGGAGGGCCGGGACCCAGTACTTC
once	TRBV5-1	TRBD2	TRBJ2-2	CASTVAGFPGGLFF	TGCGCCAGCACGGTAGCGGGATTCCCCGGGGGGCTGTTTTTT
.	TRBV6-6	.	TRBJ2-3	CASSYRGGTDTQYF	TGTGCCAGCAGTTACAGGGGTGGGACAGATACGCAGTATTTT
.	TRBV6-5	.	TRBJ1-2	CASSYSYGYGYTF	TGTGCCAGCAGTTACTCCTACGGGTATGGCTACACCTTC
.	TRBV18	TRBD1	TRBJ1-2	CASSTGDNYGYTF	TGTGCCAGCTCAACAGGGGATAACTATGGCTACACCTTC
once	TRBV28	TRBD1	TRBJ1-4	CASSFFQGANEKLFF	TGTGCCAGCAGTTTTTTTCAGGGGGCGAATGAAAAACTGTTTTTT
.	TRBV27	.	TRBJ1-3	CASRREGAGNTIYF	TGTGCCAGCAGAAGGGAGGGCGCCGGAAACACCATATATTTT